A selection of T cell receptor beta chains follows, all from one sample in a study of cytomegalovirus exposure and HLA in healthy donors. Profiling relied on immunoSEQ multiplex PCR, and the TCRdb table lists in-frame clones only, not all of them. The repertoire holds more than 90,000 clones, with 70% to 80% as singletons. The sequencing sample was made of PBMCs. Receptors were obtained from a young man in good health and CMV-seronegative. CDR3s include the opening cysteine and the closing phenylalanine or tryptophan. A D gene is named only where the DNA matches it firmly. Some rows have no size entry. The others give once, few or many, or a class for an expanded clone.

v_call	j_call	clone_size	d_call	cdr3_aa	cdr3_nt
TRBV7-2	TRBJ2-2	-	TRBD2	CASSPGTSSGTGELFF	TGTGCCAGCAGCCCGGGGACTAGCTCGGGCACCGGGGAGCTGTTTTTT
TRBV6-5	TRBJ2-4	-	TRBD2	CASGGGRGIQYF	TGTGCCAGCGGGGGGGGTCGCGGCATTCAGTACTTC
TRBV11-2	TRBJ1-2	-	TRBD1	CASSLRGPGQGASYYGYTF	TGTGCCAGCAGCTTAAGGGGTCCGGGACAGGGGGCGTCTTACTATGGCTACACCTTC
TRBV9	TRBJ1-2	-	TRBD1	CASSARDRGLANYGYTF	TGTGCCAGCAGCGCCCGGGACAGGGGGCTAGCTAACTATGGCTACACCTTC
TRBV5-1	TRBJ2-2	-	-	CATRGQMNTGELFF	TGCGCCACCCGGGGACAAATGAACACCGGGGAGCTGTTTTTT
TRBV29-1	TRBJ2-7	-	-	CSVGEVPYEQYF	TGCAGCGTTGGTGAGGTCCCCTACGAGCAGTACTTC
TRBV9	TRBJ2-7	once	-	CASSVASGLSYEQYF	TGTGCCAGCAGCGTAGCCTCAGGACTTTCATACGAGCAGTACTTC
TRBV27	TRBJ1-3	-	-	CATRSSGNTIYF	TGTGCCACGAGGAGCTCTGGAAACACCATATATTTT
TRBV5-6	TRBJ1-5	-	-	CASSSGVNQPQHF	TGTGCCAGCAGCTCGGGAGTCAATCAGCCCCAGCATTTT
TRBV7-9	TRBJ1-1	-	-	CASEHGGGRNTEAFF	TGTGCCAGCGAGCATGGGGGGGGTAGAAACACTGAAGCTTTCTTT
TRBV28	TRBJ1-2	-	-	CASSFGGWGEYYGYTF	TGTGCCAGCAGTTTCGGAGGGTGGGGGGAATACTATGGCTACACCTTC
TRBV4-3	TRBJ2-5	-	-	CASSQVRAGNQETQYF	TGCGCCAGCAGCCAAGTAAGGGCGGGGAACCAAGAGACCCAGTACTTC
TRBV29-1	TRBJ1-1	few	TRBD1	CSVEKRQGAPEAFF	TGCAGCGTGGAGAAAAGACAGGGGGCGCCTGAAGCTTTCTTT
TRBV6-1	TRBJ1-1	few	TRBD1	CASSMGQGTEAFF	TGTGCCAGCAGTATGGGACAGGGGACTGAAGCTTTCTTT
TRBV5-1	TRBJ1-4	-	-	CASSPRGGDNEKLFF	TGCGCCAGCAGCCCCCGTGGGGGGGATAATGAAAAACTGTTTTTT
TRBV19	TRBJ1-4	-	TRBD1	CASSIDRDEKLFF	TGTGCCAGTAGTATCGACAGGGATGAAAAACTGTTTTTT
TRBV9	TRBJ2-2	-	TRBD2	CASNPSGRSTGELFF	TGTGCCAGCAATCCTAGCGGGAGGAGCACCGGGGAGCTGTTTTTT
TRBV10-3	TRBJ1-2	-	TRBD1	CAISETGQGNYGYTF	TGTGCCATCAGTGAGACGGGACAGGGGAACTATGGCTACACCTTC
TRBV12-5	TRBJ2-1	few	-	CASGPDGDNEQFF	TGTGCTAGTGGCCCCGACGGGGACAATGAGCAGTTCTTC
TRBV9	TRBJ1-1	-	TRBD1	CASSPLGTGGSTEAFF	TGTGCCAGCAGCCCCTTAGGGACAGGGGGCTCCACTGAAGCTTTCTTT
TRBV6-1	TRBJ2-3	-	-	CASREFPHAGTDTQYF	TGCGCCAGCAGGGAATTTCCCCATGCAGGCACAGATACGCAGTATTTT
TRBV5-1	TRBJ2-3	-	TRBD1	CASSLTGGWTDTQYF	TGCGCCAGCAGCTTGACAGGGGGCTGGACAGATACGCAGTATTTT
TRBV5-5	TRBJ1-3	-	TRBD1	CASTTTGGYGDTIYF	TGTGCCAGCACCACCACAGGGGGCTATGGGGACACCATATATTTT
TRBV2	TRBJ1-1	-	-	CASRSQGYTEAFF	TGTGCCAGCAGGTCACAGGGTTATACTGAAGCTTTCTTT
TRBV7-9	TRBJ1-5	-	TRBD1	CASSLLAGTDYSNQPQHF	TGTGCCAGCAGCCTCCTGGCTGGGACAGACTATAGCAATCAGCCCCAGCATTTT
TRBV2	TRBJ1-2	once	TRBD1	CASSTGQGVYGYTF	TGTGCCAGCAGTACGGGACAGGGCGTCTATGGCTACACCTTC
TRBV7-9	TRBJ2-7	-	TRBD1	CASSLGTGLYEQYF	TGTGCCAGCAGCTTAGGGACAGGGCTCTACGAGCAGTACTTC
TRBV12-1	TRBJ2-7	-	-	CASRGDSQRFYEQYF	TGTGCCAGCAGAGGGGACTCTCAGCGGTTCTACGAGCAGTACTTC
TRBV6-5	TRBJ2-1	-	-	CASSYRGSAPGGFF	TGTGCCAGCAGTTACCGTGGGAGTGCCCCCGGGGGATTCTTC
TRBV4-1	TRBJ1-5	-	-	CASSQDPTGGAVNQPQHF	TGCGCCAGCAGCCAAGACCCAACGGGGGGCGCGGTCAATCAGCCCCAGCATTTT
TRBV4-2	TRBJ2-7	-	-	CASSQGLDTYEQYF	TGTGCCAGCAGCCAGGGGCTAGATACATACGAGCAGTACTTC
TRBV6-1	TRBJ1-4	-	-	CASRPGDATNEKLFF	TGTGCCAGCAGACCCGGGGATGCAACTAATGAAAAACTGTTTTTT
TRBV28	TRBJ1-2	-	-	CASSLEQELHGYTF	TGTGCCAGCAGTTTAGAACAGGAACTTCATGGCTACACCTTC
TRBV19	TRBJ1-4	-	-	CASSIRTGNEKLFF	TGTGCCAGTAGTATAAGGACTGGAAATGAAAAACTGTTTTTT
TRBV18	TRBJ2-2	-	-	CASSPFQGQYTGELFF	TGTGCCAGCTCACCTTTTCAGGGACAATACACCGGGGAGCTGTTTTTT
TRBV9	TRBJ2-5	-	TRBD2	CASSVGSSGVQETQYF	TGTGCCAGCAGCGTAGGAAGTAGCGGGGTACAAGAGACCCAGTACTTC
TRBV2	TRBJ1-3	once	-	CASSEARVAGNTIYF	TGTGCCAGCAGTGAAGCGCGTGTTGCCGGAAACACCATATATTTT
TRBV5-1	TRBJ2-1	-	-	CASSDGGMGRGARSNEQFF	TGCGCCAGCAGCGATGGGGGGATGGGACGGGGGGCGCGGAGCAATGAGCAGTTCTTC
TRBV6-1	TRBJ1-5	once	TRBD1	CASSVNRGQGQPQHF	TGTGCCAGCAGTGTAAACAGGGGGCAGGGTCAGCCCCAGCATTTT
TRBV5-1	TRBJ1-1	-	-	CASSGGAGNTEAFF	TGCGCCAGCAGCGGGGGGGCGGGGAACACTGAAGCTTTCTTT
TRBV27	TRBJ2-5	-	TRBD1	CASSLVNPGQGRETQYF	TGTGCCAGCAGTTTGGTAAATCCGGGACAGGGCAGAGAGACCCAGTACTTC